These T cell receptor beta chains were read from a single sample in a study of regulatory T cells in long-lasting Graves disease. One entry per CDR3 protein, called by TCRdb with MiXCR from the multiplex PCR reads. Of roughly 360,000 distinct CDR3 sequences detected, 20% to 25% appear once; the ten largest clones hold about 27%. The sequencing here drew on peripheral blood mononuclear cells (PBMCs), taken when the disease was refractory, from a patient treated with antithyroid drugs. The receptors were gathered from a woman aged 40 to 49 with Graves disease. CDR3s include the opening cysteine and the closing phenylalanine or tryptophan. D genes are given only for firm matches. The listing skips clone size in some rows; elsewhere it reads once, few, many or a size class.

D gene	V gene	clone size	J gene	CDR3 DNA	CDR3 protein
TRBD1	TRBV28	few	TRBJ2-6	TGTGCCAGCAGTTCGTTGTTAGGGACAGCTGGGGCCAACGTCCTGACTTTC	CASSSLLGTAGANVLTF
-	TRBV6-5	many	TRBJ1-1	TGTGCCAGCAGTTACTCAGGGGCTGAAGCTTTCTTT	CASSYSGAEAFF
-	TRBV9	-	TRBJ2-7	TGTGCCAGCAGCGTAGCAGCGGGTAGTCTGTACGAGCAGTACTTC	CASSVAAGSLYEQYF
-	TRBV11-2	many	TRBJ1-1	TGTGCCAGCAGCGAAACTACTGAAGCTTTCTTT	CASSETTEAFF
TRBD1	TRBV5-1	-	TRBJ2-7	TGCGCCAGCAGCATTGGACAGGGGCTCTACTACGAGCAGTACTTC	CASSIGQGLYYEQYF
TRBD2	TRBV2	-	TRBJ2-1	TGTGCCAGCAGTGATGTTGGGGCTAGCGGTGAGCAGTTCTTC	CASSDVGASGEQFF
-	TRBV7-3	-	TRBJ1-1	TGTGCCAGCAGCTTATTCGGACCGGCCACTGAAGCTTTCTTT	CASSLFGPATEAFF
TRBD2	TRBV20-1	many	TRBJ2-7	TGCAGTGCTAGAGTAGGAGCGGGAGGATACGAGCAGTACTTC	CSARVGAGGYEQYF
-	TRBV27	few	TRBJ1-2	TGTGCCAGCAGTATCGATGCGGGTGGGGGCTATGGCTACACCTTC	CASSIDAGGGYGYTF
-	TRBV12-3/TRBV12-4	-	TRBJ2-2	TGTGCCAGCACCCCGTGGGAGCGGGTGCTCTTCGGGGAGCTGTTTTTT	CASTPWERVLFGELFF
-	TRBV15	many	TRBJ1-5	TGTGCCACCAGCAGTGAAACAGGGCAACATCAGCCCCAGCATTTT	CATSSETGQHQPQHF
TRBD2	TRBV5-8	-	TRBJ2-7	TGTGCCAGCAGCTCTTTTAGCGGGTTTCTTTCCGAGCAGTACTTC	CASSSFSGFLSEQYF
-	TRBV4-1	few	TRBJ1-2	TGCGCCAGCAGCCATAGACATTTAGCTAACTATGGCTACACCTTC	CASSHRHLANYGYTF
TRBD1	TRBV12-3/TRBV12-4	-	TRBJ2-7	TGTGCCAGCAGCTTAGGGACAGGGGCCCAGGAGCAGTACTTC	CASSLGTGAQEQYF
TRBD1	TRBV7-9	many	TRBJ1-2	TGTGCCAGCAGCCACCGGGACAGGGGGCTTGGCTACACCTTC	CASSHRDRGLGYTF
TRBD2	TRBV10-3	-	TRBJ2-3	TGTGCCATCTCCCAACGGGAGGAGGATACGCAGTATTTT	CAISQREEDTQYF
-	TRBV12-3/TRBV12-4	many	TRBJ1-2	TGTGCCAGCAGTTCATACTATGGCTACACCTTC	CASSSYYGYTF
TRBD1	TRBV27	-	TRBJ2-7	TGTGCCAGCAGTTTATACCGGACAGGTCGTCTCGGGCAGTACTTC	CASSLYRTGRLGQYF
TRBD1	TRBV11-2	many	TRBJ1-1	TGTGCCAGCAGCCCCTTGGGGACAGGGAACACTGAAGCTTTCTTT	CASSPLGTGNTEAFF
-	TRBV3-1	many	TRBJ2-3	TGTGCCAGCAGCCGATCCGTGACAGATACGCAGTATTTT	CASSRSVTDTQYF
TRBD1	TRBV6-5	-	TRBJ1-2	TGTGCCAGCAGTTACTCATTCGGGACAGGACGTGGCTATGGCTACACCTTC	CASSYSFGTGRGYGYTF
-	TRBV5-1	-	TRBJ2-7	TGCGCCAGCAGTTACCTGGGGTGGGAGCAGTACTTC	CASSYLGWEQYF
-	TRBV10-2	many	TRBJ1-1	TGCGCCAGCAGTGAGACAGGGTACACTGAAGCTTTCTTT	CASSETGYTEAFF
-	TRBV2	few	TRBJ1-3	TGTGCCAGCAGTGATACCCCTGGAAACACCATATATTTT	CASSDTPGNTIYF
-	TRBV19	-	TRBJ2-6	TGTGCCAGTAGTTCCCCCCCAGCCAGGAGGGCCAACGTCCTGACTTTC	CASSSPPARRANVLTF
TRBD1	TRBV12-3/TRBV12-4	-	TRBJ2-1	TGTGCCAGCAGCGAGGGGGCCAATTTCAATGAGCAGTTCTTC	CASSEGANFNEQFF
-	TRBV6-5	-	TRBJ2-6	TGTGCCAGCAGCTACTCCGTGGGGTTCTCTGGGGCCAACGTCCTGACTTTC	CASSYSVGFSGANVLTF
-	TRBV5-5	-	TRBJ2-5	TGTGCCAGCAGCTTGGTTGTTCGTTGGGAGACCCAGTACTTC	CASSLVVRWETQYF
TRBD2	TRBV10-1	many	TRBJ2-7	TGCGCCAGCAGTGAGGGCGGGAGTCCCCACGAGCAGTACTTC	CASSEGGSPHEQYF
-	TRBV25-1	-	TRBJ1-5	TGTGCCAGCAGCCCGGGGGGGGATCAGCCCCAGCATTTT	CASSPGGDQPQHF
-	TRBV11-3	-	TRBJ2-7	TGTGCCAGCAGCTTGGAAACGGGACCGAACTACGAGCAGTACTTC	CASSLETGPNYEQYF
TRBD1	TRBV6-1	-	TRBJ1-1	TGTGCCAGCAGTACGGACAGGGGAGGACGTATGAACACTGAAGCTTTCTTT	CASSTDRGGRMNTEAFF
-	TRBV7-9	many	TRBJ2-7	TGTGCCAGCAGCGACAGCTCTACCTACGAGCAGTACTTC	CASSDSSTYEQYF
-	TRBV6-1	few	TRBJ2-5	TGTGCCAGCAGAGTAAGCCCCGGGACATACGAGTACTTC	CASRVSPGTYEYF
-	TRBV25-1	many	TRBJ2-7	TGTGCCAGCAGTGAATCAACCTACGAGCAGTACTTC	CASSESTYEQYF
-	TRBV5-1	few	TRBJ2-6	TGCGCCAGCAGCTCCATACGTCAGACAGACTTCTCTGGGGCCAACGTCCTGACTTTC	CASSSIRQTDFSGANVLTF
-	TRBV20-1	few	TRBJ2-2	TGCAGTGCTAGAGTCCCAGGGGCGAACACCGGGGAGCTGTTTTTT	CSARVPGANTGELFF
-	TRBV2	-	TRBJ2-3	TGTGCCAGCATGGGATCGGGCCAAGCTCTTCCCACAGATACGCAGTATTTT	CASMGSGQALPTDTQYF
-	TRBV28	-	TRBJ1-2	TGTGCCATCCTTCGGGGGATGGACGGCTACACCTTC	CAILRGMDGYTF
-	TRBV20-1	-	TRBJ2-3	TGCAGTGCCCCGTCACCTCCTTCTGGGTTGGATACGCAGTATTTT	CSAPSPPSGLDTQYF
-	TRBV6-5	-	TRBJ2-1	TGTGCCAGCAGTTACGGAGGTAGCTACAATGAGCAGTTCTTC	CASSYGGSYNEQFF